This T cell receptor (beta chain) was sequenced for a study of Graves' ophthalmopathy and Graves' hyperthyroidism. Study outcomes and limitations: Between ophthalmopathy and stable hyperthyroidism, a 13-signature model drew a separation with about 85% sensitivity and about 81% specificity.

Ineligible for inclusion were patients with other autoimmune diseases, uncontrolled infections, pregnancy or lactation. Establishment of the diagnosis relied upon clinical symptoms, serum thyroxine, TRAb, thyroid ultrasound and orbital computed tomography. Notes on this clonotype: The antigen is unknown.

Amplifying from RNA transcripts, the study obtained TCR beta CDR3 regions. The authors performed first-round RT-PCR with HTBI primers and then a second-round multiplex PCR. TCRdb re-called the multiplex PCR reads through MiXCR, storing one row per CDR3 protein. The sample includes about 550,000 distinct CDR3 sequences, about two fifths of them seen just once. Between the trimmed V and J ends, which lost 8 bases and 2 bases, there was a span of 16 bases. This CDR3 has 13 residues. Per germline, CDR1 SQVTM and CDR2 ANQGSEA. The clonotype comes from an adult man with Graves' hyperthyroidism. The rearrangement joins TRBV29-1 to TRBJ2-7, with a tentative D call TRBD1 (6 bases). Sequenced sample: peripheral blood or thyroid tissue (not recorded which). CDR3 sequence reads: CSIPGTPPYEQYF. CDR3 sequence (DNA): TGCAGCATCCCCGGGACACCTCCCTACGAGCAGTACTTC.